Listed below are T cell receptor beta chains from one sample, sequenced in a study of shared clonotypes between healthy human individuals. Method: immunoSEQ multiplex PCR; TCRdb's copy keeps in-frame clones and lacks some. Of 550,000 to 850,000 clones listed, roughly 72% are singletons. Material: memory CD4+ T cells sorted from blood. The receptors stem from a woman aged 25 to 39 in good health. Both conserved end residues are part of each CDR3. A D gene is named only where the DNA matches it firmly. Clone sizes are given selectively: once, few, many, or a class where the clone is expanded.

TRBD2,TRBJ2-1,-,TRBV28,TGTGCCAGCAGTTCAACTAGCGGGAGTTACAATGAGCAGTTCTTC,CASSSTSGSYNEQFF
TRBD1,TRBJ2-5,once,TRBV27,TGTGCCAGCAGTTTCACCCAGGGGGCGCAGACCCAGTACTTC,CASSFTQGAQTQYF
TRBD2,TRBJ2-7,-,TRBV7-9,TGTGCCAGCAGCCACCTCGGACTAGCGGGAGGTTACGAGCAGTACTTC,CASSHLGLAGGYEQYF
TRBD1,TRBJ2-1,-,TRBV7-2,TGTGCCAGCAGCTTGAACAGGGGCGATGAGCAGTTCTTC,CASSLNRGDEQFF
TRBD2,TRBJ2-5,-,TRBV27,TGTGCCAGCAGTTTAGGTACACTAGCGGGAGTTTCAGAGACCCAGTACTTC,CASSLGTLAGVSETQYF
-,TRBJ2-3,-,TRBV2,TGTGCCAGCAGTGATCGACATTCTAGCACAGATACGCAGTATTTT,CASSDRHSSTDTQYF
TRBD2,TRBJ2-7,few,TRBV5-8,TGTGCCAGCAGCTACGGACTAGCGGATAACTCCTACGAGCAGTACTTC,CASSYGLADNSYEQYF
-,TRBJ1-2,-,TRBV28,TGTGCCAGCAGTTTCAACCCAGTCTATGGCTACACCTTC,CASSFNPVYGYTF
TRBD2,TRBJ2-1,-,TRBV5-1,TGCGCCAGCAGGAGAGCGGGAGGGAGGAATGAGCAGTTCTTC,CASRRAGGRNEQFF
-,TRBJ2-1,-,TRBV18,TGTGCCAGCTCACCACCGCTCCGCGGGGCCTACAATGAGCAGTTCTTC,CASSPPLRGAYNEQFF
TRBD2,TRBJ2-2,-,TRBV27,TGTGCCAGCACGGGACTAGCGGGAGTTAGCGGGGAGCTGTTTTTT,CASTGLAGVSGELFF